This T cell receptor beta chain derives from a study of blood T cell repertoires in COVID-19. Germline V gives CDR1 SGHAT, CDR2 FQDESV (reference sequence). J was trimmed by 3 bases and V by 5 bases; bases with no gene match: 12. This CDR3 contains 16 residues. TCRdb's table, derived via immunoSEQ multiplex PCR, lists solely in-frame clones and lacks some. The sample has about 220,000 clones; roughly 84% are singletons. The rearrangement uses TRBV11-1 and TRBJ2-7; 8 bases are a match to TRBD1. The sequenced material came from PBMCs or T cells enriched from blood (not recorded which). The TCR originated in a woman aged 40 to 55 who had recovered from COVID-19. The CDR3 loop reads CASSPTSLQGGYEQYF. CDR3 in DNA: TGTGCCAGCAGCCCCACGAGTCTACAGGGGGGCTACGAGCAGTACTTC.